This entry lists 25 T cell receptor beta chains sequenced from one sample in a study of shared T cell receptors in the human thymus. The data were produced by immunoSEQ multiplex PCR, yet TCRdb's version contains in-frame clones alone and is incomplete. Seen here are 600,000 to 900,000 clones, 80% to 90% observed once, and the top ten hold approximately 0.01%. The sample was also reused in another study, on human thymus T cells.

Sequencing was performed on thymocytes. The receptors were sampled from a girl less than two years old with a congenital heart defect.

As regards this clone: Additional DNA sequences in this sample encode the identical CDR3. As DNA, the CDR3 is TGTGCCAGCAGCTTACGCCAGGGAAATGGCTACACCTTC. It is translated as CASSLRQGNGYTF. The rearrangement uses TRBV7-2 and TRBJ1-2; weak D call: TRBD1 (5 bases). The CDR3 has 13 residues. Germline V CDR1 and CDR2: SGHTA, FQGNSA. Trimming shortened V by 2 bases and J by 6 bases, and 10 bases separated the two germline ends.

This clone was seen more than once but under ten times. The chain has TRBV12-5 and TRBJ1-4; TRBD1 is a possible D gene (5 bases). Looked up from germline, CDR1 is LGHNT and CDR2 is FRNRAP. This CDR3 contains 14 residues. With 8 bases removed from V and 2 bases from J, the gap between germline ends came to 12 bases. Here the CDR3 reads CASRTGGTNEKLFF. CDR3 bases: TGTGCTAGTAGGACCGGGGGGACTAATGAAAAACTGTTTTTT. Full variable domain (rest looked up from reference TRBV12-5 and TRBJ1-4): DARVTQTPRHKVTEMGQEVTMRCQPILGHNTVFWYRQTMMQGLELLAYFRNRAPLDDSGMPKDRFSAEMPDATLATLKIQPSEPRDSAVYFCASRTGGTNEKLFFGSGTQLSVL.

The chain joins TRBV9 to TRBJ2-1, with 9 bases matching TRBD2. CDR1 is SGDLS, CDR2 YYNGEE, per germline. With V trimmed by 5 bases and J by 0 bases, 12 bases remained unmatched. This CDR3 is built from 18 residues. CDR3 DNA sequence: TGTGCCAGCAGTTACCTAGCGGGGCCTTCGAGCTCCTACAATGAGCAGTTCTTC. Protein sequence: CASSYLAGPSSSYNEQFF.

The chain carries TRBV6-1 and TRBJ2-2; 7 nucleotides match TRBD2. The J segment lost 5 bases and the V segment lost 7 bases, leaving 1 base of the junction unmatched. This CDR3 contains 12 residues. Germline-derived CDR1 and CDR2 are MNHNS and SASEGT. CDR3: CASMGGTGELFF. The CDR3 DNA reads TGTGCCAGCATGGGAGGGACCGGGGAGCTGTTTTTT.

The V gene is TRBV6-5, the J gene TRBJ1-2; TRBD1 matches 8 bases. The ends lost 4 bases at V and 8 bases at J; junction bases unmatched: 6. In germline, CDR1 is MNHEY, CDR2 SVGAGI. The CDR3 runs to 13 residues. The CDR3 protein is CASSSGGLEGYTF. In nucleotides, the CDR3 is TGTGCCAGCAGTTCAGGGGGCCTTGAGGGCTACACCTTC.

The gene calls are TRBV9 and TRBJ1-6; D is undetermined. The CDR3 extends over 13 amino acids. The germline V gene encodes CDR1 SGDLS and CDR2 YYNGEE. V was pared by 4 bases and J by 7 bases, with 9 bases between. Here the CDR3 reads CASSFELNSPLHF. For the CDR3, the DNA is TGTGCCAGCAGCTTCGAACTGAATTCACCCCTCCACTTT.

This clone was counted once. This rearrangement joins TRBV13 to TRBJ1-3; perhaps TRBD1 as D (6 bases). The CDR3 is 16 residues long. V lost 2 bases and J 2 bases, leaving 13 bases between the germline ends. Germline values: CDR1 PRHDT, CDR2 FYEKMQ (reference sequence). The CDR3 DNA is TGTGCCAGCAGCTTAAAAAACACAGGGACTGGAAACACCATATATTTT. Its protein product is CASSLKNTGTGNTIYF.

V is TRBV11-2 and J is TRBJ1-2, with D uncertain. CDR1 and CDR2 from the germline V gene are SGHAT and FQNNGV. V was shortened by 0 bases and J by 8 bases, with 16 bases between the two germline ends. The CDR3 sequence is 15 residues long. In DNA, the CDR3 is TGTGCCAGCAGCTTAGATCGTCTATTTATTGAAGGCTACACCTTC. This translates into CASSLDRLFIEGYTF. Looking up the rest from reference TRBV11-2 and TRBJ1-2 gives the full variable domain: EAGVAQSPRYKIIEKRQSVAFWCNPISGHATLYWYQQILGQGPKLLIQFQNNGVVDDSQLPKDRFSAERLKGVDSTLKIQPAKLEDSAVYLCASSLDRLFIEGYTFGSGTRLTVV.

The chain joins TRBV14 to TRBJ2-7; maybe TRBD2 (5 bases). CDR1 is SGHDN and CDR2 is FVKESK in the germline V gene. The CDR3 runs 16 residues. V was cut by 3 bases and J by 1 base, with 16 bases left in between. In DNA form, the CDR3 reads TGTGCCAGCAGCCATCTCAGCGGCTATCGGTCCTACGAGCAGTACTTC. Translation gives CASSHLSGYRSYEQYF.

The chain joins TRBV7-9 to TRBJ1-3; D is undetermined. The CDR3 covers 16 residues. V was cut by 6 bases and J by 0 bases, with 15 bases left in between. Per germline, CDR1 SEHNR and CDR2 FQNEAQ (reference sequence). DNA for the CDR3: TGTGCCAGCAGTTGGGCCCAGTCCTTCTCTGGAAACACCATATATTTT. Encoded protein: CASSWAQSFSGNTIYF.

This chain links TRBV19 with TRBJ2-3; 9 nucleotides agree with TRBD1. CDR3 length equals 17 residues. CDR1 is LNHDA, CDR2 SQIVND, per germline (reference sequence). The V gene end was trimmed by 6 bases and the J gene end by 3 bases; junction bases not matched to a gene: 13. The CDR3 bases are TGTGCCAGTAGCACCGAACAGGGGGCAGGTGGGACAGATACGCAGTATTTT. Amino acid sequence: CASSTEQGAGGTDTQYF.

The chain is built from TRBV6-1 and TRBJ2-7; 9 positions agree with TRBD2. Looked up from germline, CDR1 is MNHNS and CDR2 is SASEGT. CDR3 length: 18 residues. The J segment lost 6 bases and the V segment lost 1 base, leaving 16 bases of the junction unmatched. The DNA of the CDR3 is TGTGCCAGCAGTGAAGTCCAGTACTTAGCGGGGGCCCCCCCCGAGCAGTACTTC. Protein sequence: CASSEVQYLAGAPPEQYF.

The chain combines TRBV28 with TRBJ1-6, with TRBD1 matching 8 bases. V shed 6 bases, J shed 3 bases, and the junction held 7 bases outside the gene matches. The CDR3 has 16 amino acids. Germline V gene lookup returns CDR1 MDHEN and CDR2 SYDVKM. CDR3 coding DNA: TGTGCCAGCAGCCTTGAGGACAGGGTCTATAATTCACCCCTCCACTTT. This gives the protein CASSLEDRVYNSPLHF.

This chain connects TRBV27 to TRBJ1-5, with TRBD1 as a possible D gene (5 bases). The V and J ends lost 4 bases and 6 bases respectively, with 16 bases between them. The CDR3 is 15 amino acids. Per the germline V gene, CDR1 is MNHEY and CDR2 is SMNVEV (reference sequence). The CDR3 sequence is CASSSAPSGLQPQHF. The DNA for the CDR3 is TGTGCCAGCAGTTCCGCCCCATCGGGACTTCAGCCCCAGCATTTT.

The V and J genes are TRBV7-2 and TRBJ1-2; the D is unclear. Deletions cut 6 bases from V and 0 bases from J, with 17 bases between. Germline loops: CDR1 SGHTA, CDR2 FQGNSA. The CDR3 has 16 amino acids. The CDR3 DNA is TGTGCCAGCAGGTTCGTGGCAGGTCGAGCTAACTATGGCTACACCTTC. It codes for CASRFVAGRANYGYTF.

The chain uses TRBV7-8 and TRBJ2-1, with TRBD2 identical over 12 bases. Germline V gives CDR1 SGHVS, CDR2 FQNEAQ. With V trimmed by 1 base and J by 0 bases, 7 bases remained unmatched. This CDR3 has 19 residues. This CDR3 reads CASSLGGLAGTHSYNEQFF. The CDR3 DNA reads TGTGCCAGCAGCTTAGGCGGACTAGCGGGGACCCACTCCTACAATGAGCAGTTCTTC.

The V and J genes are TRBV19 and TRBJ1-2; 7 bases are a match to TRBD1. CDR1 and CDR2 from the germline V gene are LNHDA and SQIVND (reference sequence). Losses at the gene ends were 6 bases for V and 5 bases for J; bases not matched to a gene: 12. The CDR3 spans 15 residues. The CDR3 is CASSQGTAGGYGYTF. The DNA for the CDR3 is TGTGCCAGTAGCCAGGGGACAGCCGGTGGGTATGGCTACACCTTC.

The chain joins TRBV4-3 to TRBJ1-1; possibly TRBD1 for D (6 bases). The V gene's germline CDR1 is LGHNA and CDR2 YSLEER. The V end was cut by 8 bases, the J end by 1 base, with 26 bases between. The CDR3 totals 18 residues. The CDR3 sequence is CASSLRYRVPGPNTEAFF. The CDR3 nucleotides are TGCGCCAGCTCCCTAAGGTACAGGGTTCCGGGTCCGAACACTGAAGCTTTCTTT.

The chain carries TRBV5-1 and TRBJ1-4; possibly TRBD1 for D (5 bases). V was shortened by 4 bases and J by 1 base, with 14 bases between the two germline ends. The CDR3 runs 16 residues. In germline, CDR1 is SGHRS, CDR2 YFSETQ. CDR3 region: CASSANRQRTNEKLFF. CDR3 in DNA: TGCGCCAGCAGCGCTAACCGACAGAGAACTAATGAAAAACTGTTTTTT.

The chain links TRBV18 to TRBJ2-7; 11 positions match TRBD1. V was pared by 2 bases and J by 3 bases, with 3 bases of the junction left unmatched. This CDR3 has 15 residues. Per the germline V gene, CDR1 is KGHSH and CDR2 is LQKENI. The CDR3, as DNA: TGTGCCAGCTCACCAAGGGACAGGGGGAACTACGAGCAGTACTTC. Protein product: CASSPRDRGNYEQYF.

The chain combines TRBV6-6 with TRBJ2-7; D might be TRBD2 (5 bases). Trimming stripped 6 bases from V and 4 bases from J, with 13 bases between. Germline assignment: CDR1 MNHNY and CDR2 SVGAGI (reference sequence). CDR3 length: 13 residues. The CDR3 region has the DNA TGTGCCAGCAGGTCACGGCCGGGGTACGAGCAGTACTTC. Translating it yields CASRSRPGYEQYF.

The CDR3 sequence is CASTDRESPYEQYF. The CDR3 nucleotides read TGTGCCAGCACCGACAGGGAAAGTCCCTACGAGCAGTACTTC. V and J are TRBV2 and TRBJ2-7; TRBD1 matches at 7 bases. CDR3 size: 14 residues. Trimming at V came to 7 bases and at J to 2 bases, leaving 8 bases not matched to a gene. Germline CDR1 is SNHLY and CDR2 is FYNNEI.

The chain combines TRBV9 with TRBJ1-1, with D uncertain. V shed 0 bases and J shed 8 bases, with 17 bases lying between them. The length of the CDR3 is 15 residues. Germline V gives CDR1 SGDLS, CDR2 YYNGEE. The DNA of the CDR3 is TGTGCCAGCAGCGTAGGTCCTCGCCGAGCTCCAGAAGCTTTCTTT. Translated, it gives CASSVGPRRAPEAFF.

This sequence joins TRBV7-9 and TRBJ2-1; no definite D call. The V end was cut by 2 bases, the J end by 10 bases, with 9 bases between. Germline assignment: CDR1 SEHNR and CDR2 FQNEAQ (reference sequence). The CDR3 covers 12 residues. CDR3 nucleotide sequence: TGTGCCAGCAGCTTAAATAGCCGGGAGCAGTTCTTC. Translating it yields CASSLNSREQFF.

The chain combines TRBV9 with TRBJ1-2; 11 bases map to TRBD1. Germline lookup yields CDR1 SGDLS and CDR2 YYNGEE. The V gene end was trimmed by 4 bases and the J gene end by 0 bases; junction bases not matched to a gene: 8. The CDR3 length is 17 residues. CDR3 loop: CASSPERTGGPNYGYTF. DNA for the CDR3: TGTGCCAGCAGCCCAGAGAGGACAGGGGGCCCTAACTATGGCTACACCTTC.